This TCR beta chain was profiled in a study of T cell repertoires in cytomegalovirus infection. The sample holds many counts of this clonotype. This CDR3 is 16 amino acids long. Germline CDR1 LNHDA, CDR2 SQIVND (reference sequence). Trimming cost V 6 bases and J 1 base, with 16 bases left between them. A single record per CDR3 protein comes from TCRdb applying MiXCR to the reads. Of about 200,000 distinct CDR3 sequences in the sample, 8% to 10% were seen once. Input material: PBMCs. The TCR comes from a human donor in good health (CMV status not recorded). Some clones in this sample may be carry-over from other donors' samples. The chain couples TRBV19 to TRBJ2-1; D gene unclear. The CDR3 here is CASRQRAGTSYNEQFF. In DNA, the CDR3 is TGTGCCAGTAGACAAAGGGCCGGAACTTCCTACAATGAGCAGTTCTTC. Full variable domain (missing parts from reference TRBV19 and TRBJ2-1): DGGITQSPKYLFRKEGQNVTLSCEQNLNHDAMYWYRQDPGQGLRLIYYSQIVNDFQKGDIAEGYSVSREKKESFPLTVTSAQKNPTAFYLCASRQRAGTSYNEQFFGPGTRLTVL.